The 17 T cell receptor beta chains in this list originate from one sample, sequenced in a study of CXCR3-negative and CXCR3-positive naive CD8 T cells. The libraries of TRB cDNA were prepared using 5' RACE with UMI labels. TCRdb reworked the 5' RACE reads into one entry per CDR3 protein, no DNA. Its clone listing holds more than 35,000 distinct CDR3 sequences. The sample taken for sequencing was memory CD8+ T cells from blood. All receptors come from a human donor in good health. Some clones in this sample may be carry-over from other donors' samples.

The J gene is TRBJ2-3, the V gene TRBV9. Germline V gene data show CDR1 as SGDLS and CDR2 as YYNGEE. There are 13 residues in the CDR3. The chain's CDR3 is CASRNHSTDTQYF. The full variable domain, rest sourced from reference TRBV9 and TRBJ2-3, is DSGVTQTPKHLITATGQRVTLRCSPRSGDLSVYWYQQSLDQGLQFLIQYYNGEERAKGNILERFSAQQFPDLHSELNLSSLELGDSALYFCASRNHSTDTQYFGPGTRLTVL.

The chain links TRBV29-1 to TRBJ2-2. The CDR3 consists of 15 residues. Germline V lookup: CDR1 SQVTM, CDR2 ANQGSEA. The CDR3 sequence is CSVEEWSENTGELFF.

The V and J genes are TRBV20-1 and TRBJ2-7; TCRdb outputs TRBD1, but without DNA this stays unchecked. The CDR3 is made up of 12 amino acids. Germline V gene sequence: CDR1 DFQATT, CDR2 SNEGSKA (reference sequence). CDR3 sequence: CSATGQGYEQYF.

V gene TRBV14 combines with J gene TRBJ2-7; with no DNA, the TCRdb D assignment of TRBD1 cannot be verified. Germline V gives CDR1 SGHDN, CDR2 FVKESK. CDR3 length: 14 amino acids. The chain's CDR3 is CASSPGQGVYEQYF.

The chain recombines TRBV14 with TRBJ2-1. The CDR3 runs to 17 residues. Germline lookup yields CDR1 SGHDN and CDR2 FVKESK. The CDR3 region is CASSQQGYFGYWDEQFF.

The CDR3 is CASAGTASNQPQHF. The chain joins TRBV6-2 or TRBV6-3 to TRBJ1-5; TCRdb reports TRBD1, a call that lacks DNA to check it against. CDR1 MNHEY and CDR2 SVGEGT come from the germline V gene. The CDR3 loop spans 14 amino acids.

This chain links TRBV28 with TRBJ2-7; no DNA is available, so the TRBD1 call from TCRdb remains unchecked. The CDR3 runs 16 residues. Germline V gene lookup returns CDR1 MDHEN and CDR2 SYDVKM. CDR3: CASNRKVGQGTYEQYF.

The chain joins TRBV4-3 to TRBJ2-7. This CDR3 is built from 13 residues. Germline V gene data show CDR1 as LGHNA and CDR2 as YSLEER. CDR3 sequence reads: CASSQSASYEQYF.

The rearrangement uses TRBV7-9 and TRBJ2-1. Germline V gene data show CDR1 as SEHNR and CDR2 as FQNEAQ (reference sequence). This CDR3 comprises 15 residues. The CDR3 protein is CASSFSGSVDYEQFF.

The rearrangement joins TRBV6-6 to TRBJ1-4; the TRBD1 assignment by TCRdb is unverifiable without DNA. CDR1 and CDR2 from the germline V gene are MNHNY and SVGAGI (reference sequence). The CDR3 loop spans 15 amino acids. The CDR3 reads CASSYLTPGNEKLFF.

V gene TRBV7-6 combines with J gene TRBJ2-5; TCRdb designates TRBD1, a call that cannot be tested without DNA. From germline, CDR1 is SGHVS and CDR2 FNYEAQ. This CDR3 region has 14 residues. The CDR3 protein is CASSSRQGEETQYF.

The rearrangement links TRBV28 to TRBJ2-7. The CDR3 contains 14 residues. CDR1 is MDHEN, CDR2 SYDVKM, per germline. CDR3 sequence: CASSLWAESYEQYF.

The chain is built from TRBV19 and TRBJ2-1; TCRdb's assignment of TRBD2 cannot be checked, as there is no DNA. The CDR3 runs 16 residues. Germline V lookup: CDR1 LNHDA, CDR2 SQIVND (reference sequence). This CDR3 reads CASSHLGGSSYNEQFF.

The chain links TRBV14 to TRBJ2-2; the D call of TRBD1 rests on TCRdb alone, since no DNA is present to check it. The germline gives CDR1 SGHDN, CDR2 FVKESK. CDR3 size: 13 residues. CDR3: CASSLHRAGELFF.

CDR3 residues: CASSLVWTSGQETQYF. V gene TRBV28 combines with J gene TRBJ2-5; lacking DNA, the TRBD2 call made by TCRdb goes unchecked. The CDR3 spans 16 residues. Germline V lookup: CDR1 MDHEN, CDR2 SYDVKM.

The chain employs TRBV25-1 and TRBJ2-2. The CDR3 extends over 16 amino acids. The germline gives CDR1 MGHDK, CDR2 SYGVNS. CDR3 loop: CASSELFGFETGELFF. Using reference TRBV25-1 and TRBJ2-2 for the parts outside the CDR3, the full variable domain is EADIYQTPRYLVIGTGKKITLECSQTMGHDKMYWYQQDPGMELHLIHYSYGVNSTEKGDLSSESTVSRIRTEHFPLTLESARPSHTSQYLCASSELFGFETGELFFGEGSRLTVL.

CDR3 protein: CASSEGTGEHYGYTF. The V gene is TRBV6-4, the J gene TRBJ1-2; TCRdb returns TRBD1, unconfirmable since there is no DNA. Germline assignment: CDR1 MRHNA and CDR2 SNTAGT. The CDR3 extends over 15 amino acids.